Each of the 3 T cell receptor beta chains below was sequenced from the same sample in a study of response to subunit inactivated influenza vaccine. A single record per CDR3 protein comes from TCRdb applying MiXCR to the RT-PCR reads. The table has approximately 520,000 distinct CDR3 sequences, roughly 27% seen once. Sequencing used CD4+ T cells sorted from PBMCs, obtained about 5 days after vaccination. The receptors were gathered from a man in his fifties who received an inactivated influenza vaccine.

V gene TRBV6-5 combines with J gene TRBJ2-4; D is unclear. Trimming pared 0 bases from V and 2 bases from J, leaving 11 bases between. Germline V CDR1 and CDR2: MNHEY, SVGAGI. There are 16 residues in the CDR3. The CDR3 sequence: CASSYSPLGSKNIQYF. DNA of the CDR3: TGTGCCAGCAGTTACTCCCCACTTGGCTCCAAAAACATTCAGTACTTC.

CDR3 amino acids: CSAIPVGGKLTYEQYF. In DNA, the CDR3 is TGCAGCGCAATCCCGGTGGGGGGAAAGTTAACCTACGAGCAGTACTTC. The chain couples TRBV29-1 to TRBJ2-7, with a tentative D call TRBD2 (6 bases). Looked up from germline, CDR1 is SQVTM and CDR2 is ANQGSEA. The CDR3 covers 16 residues. Between the trimmed V and J ends, which lost 7 bases and 2 bases, there was a span of 24 bases.

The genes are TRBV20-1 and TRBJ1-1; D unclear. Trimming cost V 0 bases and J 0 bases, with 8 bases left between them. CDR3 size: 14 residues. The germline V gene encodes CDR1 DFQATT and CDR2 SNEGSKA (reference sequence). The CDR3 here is CSARDSSVNTEAFF. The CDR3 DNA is TGCAGTGCTAGAGATAGTTCAGTGAACACTGAAGCTTTCTTT.